These 27 T cell receptor beta chains came from one sample sequenced in a study of cytomegalovirus exposure and HLA in healthy donors. PCR used 60 Vbeta primers and 13 Jbeta primers. Repertoires were generated with immunoSEQ multiplex PCR, while TCRdb's copy carries only in-frame clones and drops some. This sample has around 68,000 clones, with around 80% found just once. The sample taken for sequencing was PBMCs. The source of these receptors is a woman aged 25 to 45 in good health and CMV-seropositive.

Sample share makes this clone medium-sized. The rearrangement uses TRBV28 and TRBJ2-7; 9 bases match TRBD1. J lost 2 bases, V lost 7 bases, and 9 bases had no gene match. Germline values: CDR1 MDHEN, CDR2 SYDVKM. This CDR3 has 15 residues. The CDR3 is CASKMGQGETYEQYF. In DNA, the CDR3 is TGTGCCAGCAAGATGGGACAGGGCGAAACCTACGAGCAGTACTTC.

This chain uses TRBV18 with TRBJ2-3, with 14 positions matching TRBD2. The trim removed 3 bases at V and 3 bases at J, leaving 5 bases unmatched. CDR3 size: 17 residues. The germline CDR1 and CDR2 sequences are KGHSH and LQKENI. The CDR3, as DNA: TGTGCCAGCTCACCCCCGGGACTAGCGGGAGTAACAGATACGCAGTATTTT. This gives the protein CASSPPGLAGVTDTQYF.

This clone was picked up a small number of times. The rearrangement links TRBV6-5 to TRBJ1-2; the D is unclear. The germline CDR1 and CDR2 sequences are MNHEY and SVGAGI. This CDR3 contains 14 residues. V dropped 0 bases and J dropped 4 bases, with 9 bases sitting between them. The CDR3 sequence: CASSYSWTGYGYTF. CDR3 coding DNA: TGTGCCAGCAGTTACTCCTGGACTGGCTATGGCTACACCTTC.

The rearrangement links TRBV10-3 to TRBJ2-2; TRBD1 might be the D (5 bases). Trimming left V 0 bases short and J 7 bases short, with 12 bases between. Germline values: CDR1 ENHRY, CDR2 SYGVKD. The CDR3 covers 15 residues. The CDR3 coding sequence is TGTGCCATCAGTGAGTCATCCAGGGCAGGCGGGGAGCTGTTTTTT. Translating it yields CAISESSRAGGELFF.

The gene calls are TRBV19 and TRBJ2-1; 8 nucleotides agree with TRBD2. After removal of 6 bases from V and 8 bases from J, the junction contained 9 bases not matched to a gene. The CDR3 has 14 amino acids. From germline, CDR1 is LNHDA and CDR2 SQIVND (reference sequence). In DNA, the CDR3 is TGTGCCAGTAGGAGGGAAGCGGGAGTCTATGAGCAGTTCTTC. It is translated as CASRREAGVYEQFF.

This clone has just a few counts. J is TRBJ2-7 and V is TRBV4-2, with 7 bases aligning to TRBD2. Germline V gene lookup returns CDR1 LGHNA and CDR2 YNFKEQ. The CDR3 covers 16 residues. The J segment lost 0 bases and the V segment lost 0 bases, leaving 5 bases of the junction unmatched. CDR3 nucleotide sequence: TGTGCCAGCAGCCAAGATGCTAGCGGTACCTCCTACGAGCAGTACTTC. Amino acid sequence: CASSQDASGTSYEQYF.

This clone was detected a few times. V is TRBV6-6 and J is TRBJ2-5; 9 bases match TRBD1. The CDR3 runs 15 residues. Trimming took 4 bases from V and 4 from J; bases not matched to a gene: 7. Germline V CDR1 and CDR2: MNHNY, SVGAGI (reference sequence). CDR3 coding DNA: TGTGCCAGCAGTTCCCTTCGGACAGGGGCAGAGACCCAGTACTTC. Translating gives CASSSLRTGAETQYF.

V and J are TRBV19 and TRBJ2-7; possible D gene TRBD2, 6 bases. The CDR3 loop spans 17 amino acids. Trimming left V 4 bases short and J 1 base short, with 20 bases between. From germline, CDR1 is LNHDA and CDR2 SQIVND (reference sequence). CDR3 DNA sequence: TGTGCCAGTAGTACATTACCCCTGGCGGGAAGATCCTACGAGCAGTACTTC. Amino acid sequence: CASSTLPLAGRSYEQYF.

In its sample, this clone was seen a few times. This chain uses TRBV6-1 with TRBJ1-2; D remains ambiguous. CDR3 size: 13 residues. The V end was cut by 2 bases, the J end by 4 bases, with 8 bases between. CDR1 is MNHNS and CDR2 is SASEGT in the germline V gene. The CDR3 coding sequence is TGTGCCAGCAGTGAATGGCAGTCCTATGGCTACACCTTC. Its translation: CASSEWQSYGYTF.

This sequence joins TRBV7-6 and TRBJ1-5; tentatively, D is TRBD1 (6 bases). The CDR3 has 15 residues. The ends were cut back, 5 bases at V and 7 bases at J, with 18 bases in the middle. Germline CDR1 is SGHVS and CDR2 is FNYEAQ. DNA of the CDR3: TGTGCCAGCAGCGCGGGCCCGGGGGGCGGACAGCCCCAGCATTTT. It codes for CASSAGPGGGQPQHF.

In its sample, this clone was seen a few times. The junction differs from germline at one of its ends, possibly a read error. Additional DNA sequences in this sample encode the identical CDR3. The chain joins TRBV5-1 to TRBJ2-1; possibly TRBD2 for D (6 bases). The CDR3 is made up of 15 amino acids. The V gene's germline CDR1 is SGHRS and CDR2 YFSETQ. The CDR3 DNA sequence: TGCGCCATCAGCCCCGGGATAGCGGCATACAATGAGCAGTTCTTC. Protein sequence: CAISPGIAAYNEQFF. Variable domain in full (rest from reference TRBV5-1 and TRBJ2-1): KAGVTQTPRYLIKTRGQQVTLSCSPISGHRSVSWYQQTPGQGLQFLFEYFSETQRNKGNFPGRFSGRQFSNSRSEMNVSTLELGDSALYLCAISPGIAAYNEQFFGPGTRLTVL.

This clone was seen only once. The V call is TRBV2, the J call TRBJ2-7; D possibly corresponds to TRBD2 (6 bases). Trimming cost V 1 base and J 0 bases, with 16 bases left between them. This CDR3 has 17 residues. Germline assignment: CDR1 SNHLY and CDR2 FYNNEI. The CDR3 loop reads CASSEGASVLISYEQYF. The DNA of the CDR3 is TGTGCCAGCAGTGAAGGGGCTAGCGTTCTAATCTCCTACGAGCAGTACTTC.

This chain connects TRBV6-6 to TRBJ2-7; possibly TRBD1 for D (6 bases). The CDR3 has 13 residues. Trimming removed 2 bases at V and 3 bases at J, with 8 bases between. The germline CDR1 and CDR2 sequences are MNHNY and SVGAGI (reference sequence). CDR3 in amino acids: CASSYPQGYEQYF. In nucleotides, the CDR3 is TGTGCCAGCAGTTACCCACAGGGCTACGAGCAGTACTTC.

The chain couples TRBV28 to TRBJ1-2; TRBD1 aligns across 12 bases. V shed 5 bases and J 8 bases; nucleotides not matched to a gene: 12. The V gene's germline CDR1 is MDHEN and CDR2 SYDVKM. CDR3 length: 16 residues. CDR3 loop: CASSQPGQGAVQGYTF. The CDR3 DNA sequence: TGTGCCAGCAGTCAACCGGGACAGGGGGCGGTACAAGGCTACACCTTC.

This clone was recorded once. The chain uses TRBV7-3 and TRBJ2-1; D possibly corresponds to TRBD2 (7 bases). With 5 bases removed from V and 7 bases from J, the gap between germline ends came to 21 bases. Germline values: CDR1 SGHTA, CDR2 FQGTGA. The CDR3 is made up of 16 amino acids. CDR3 coding DNA: TGTGCCAGCAGCCAAACTGGGGGGGGCGCGAGAAATGAGCAGTTCTTC. Encoded protein: CASSQTGGGARNEQFF.

This clone was seen only a few times. This sequence joins TRBV9 and TRBJ1-4; 10 bases agree with TRBD1. The trim removed 3 bases at V and 7 bases at J, leaving 0 bases unmatched. This CDR3 contains 13 residues. Germline V lookup: CDR1 SGDLS, CDR2 YYNGEE. DNA of the CDR3: TGTGCCAGCAGCGGGACAGGGGGTGAAAAACTGTTTTTT. Its protein product is CASSGTGGEKLFF. Variable domain in full (rest from reference TRBV9 and TRBJ1-4): DSGVTQTPKHLITATGQRVTLRCSPRSGDLSVYWYQQSLDQGLQFLIQYYNGEERAKGNILERFSAQQFPDLHSELNLSSLELGDSALYFCASSGTGGEKLFFGSGTQLSVL.

The table lists this clone with many counts. This rearrangement joins TRBV27 to TRBJ2-7; 12 bases align to TRBD2. V shed 6 bases and J 7 bases; nucleotides not matched to a gene: 7. The CDR3 sequence is 14 residues long. Looked up from germline, CDR1 is MNHEY and CDR2 is SMNVEV (reference sequence). The CDR3 nucleotides read TGTGCCAGCAGCCCTAGCGGGAGGGCAAGTGAGCAGTACTTC. Translation: CASSPSGRASEQYF.

J is TRBJ2-3 and V is TRBV5-1; D may be TRBD1 (5 bases). The ends were cut back, 0 bases at V and 5 bases at J, with 10 bases in the middle. CDR3 size: 14 residues. The V gene's germline CDR1 is SGHRS and CDR2 YFSETQ. The CDR3 reads CASSLAVQGDTQYF. The CDR3 DNA is TGCGCCAGCAGCTTGGCTGTGCAGGGAGATACGCAGTATTTT.

This clone was observed a handful of times. The chain employs TRBV6-6 and TRBJ2-2; no firm D call. Trimming pared 3 bases from V and 3 bases from J, leaving 5 bases between. Looked up from germline, CDR1 is MNHNY and CDR2 is SVGAGI (reference sequence). The CDR3 length is 13 residues. CDR3 in DNA: TGTGCCAGCAGTTATCAGGACACCGGGGAGCTGTTTTTT. Its translation is CASSYQDTGELFF.

The CDR3 is CASSFDRSYEQYF. The CDR3 DNA sequence: TGTGCCAGCAGCTTCGACAGGTCCTACGAGCAGTACTTC. The chain combines TRBV5-4 with TRBJ2-7; TRBD1 might be the D (6 bases). Germline-derived CDR1 and CDR2 are SGHNT and YYREEE (reference sequence). There are 13 residues in the CDR3. Trimming cost V 2 bases and J 1 base, with 7 bases left between them.

The V and J genes are TRBV27 and TRBJ2-3; D unresolved. Trimming removed 6 bases from V and 4 bases from J, with 14 bases in between. Germline assignment: CDR1 MNHEY and CDR2 SMNVEV (reference sequence). CDR3 length: 14 amino acids. CDR3 sequence: CASSHIPRADTQYF. CDR3 sequence (DNA): TGTGCCAGCAGCCACATACCACGGGCAGATACGCAGTATTTT.

This clone has just one count. The chain has TRBV7-2 and TRBJ1-6; the match to TRBD1 covers 7 bases. CDR1 and CDR2 (germline): SGHTA, FQGNSA. V was pared by 4 bases and J by 9 bases, with 12 bases of the junction left unmatched. The CDR3 has 16 amino acids. Here the CDR3 reads CASSYATGLGGSPLHF. CDR3 coding DNA: TGTGCCAGCAGCTACGCGACAGGGCTCGGGGGTTCACCCCTCCACTTT.

The V gene is TRBV18, the J gene TRBJ2-1; 11 bases map to TRBD2. Germline V gene data show CDR1 as KGHSH and CDR2 as LQKENI. The CDR3 is 15 amino acids. V shed 6 bases, J shed 7 bases, and the junction held 8 bases outside the gene matches. CDR3: CASSPSGTSGNEQFF. The CDR3, as DNA: TGTGCCAGCTCCCCCTCTGGGACTAGCGGTAATGAGCAGTTCTTC.

The chain has TRBV29-1 and TRBJ2-3, with a possible D match to TRBD2 (5 bases). V was shortened by 5 bases and J by 2 bases, with 11 bases between the two germline ends. This CDR3 spans 13 amino acids. Germline V CDR1 and CDR2: SQVTM, ANQGSEA. The CDR3: CSVYSGDTDTQYF. The CDR3 DNA sequence: TGCAGCGTTTACAGCGGAGACACAGATACGCAGTATTTT.

This clone has a handful of counts. This rearrangement joins TRBV4-1 to TRBJ2-5; 9 nucleotides agree with TRBD1. This CDR3 has 15 amino acids. Unmatched junction bases numbered 6, after V lost 2 bases and J lost 5 bases. Germline CDR1 MGHRA, CDR2 YSYEKL. DNA for the CDR3: TGCGCCAGCAGCCAAACTGGGACAGGGAGGGAGACCCAGTACTTC. Translating gives CASSQTGTGRETQYF.

The chain couples TRBV5-1 to TRBJ2-5, with 7 bases that match TRBD2. Near its end, the DNA agrees better with TRBJ2-7, so the J call may be wrong. The germline V gene encodes CDR1 SGHRS and CDR2 YFSETQ. The length of the CDR3 is 19 residues. The CDR3 coding sequence is TGCGCCAGCAGCCCGCTGGGCGGGAGTGGCCTAACACTATCCTACGAGCAGTACTTC. Protein sequence: CASSPLGGSGLTLSYEQYF.

The chain carries TRBV6-1 and TRBJ2-3, with D perhaps matching TRBD2 (6 bases). V was trimmed by 3 bases and J by 4 bases, leaving 17 bases between them. CDR3 size: 16 residues. The germline V gene has CDR1 MNHNS and CDR2 SASEGT. The CDR3 DNA is TGTGCCAGCAGTGACGACGGACGGGGGTTGCCAGATACGCAGTATTTT. It codes for CASSDDGRGLPDTQYF.